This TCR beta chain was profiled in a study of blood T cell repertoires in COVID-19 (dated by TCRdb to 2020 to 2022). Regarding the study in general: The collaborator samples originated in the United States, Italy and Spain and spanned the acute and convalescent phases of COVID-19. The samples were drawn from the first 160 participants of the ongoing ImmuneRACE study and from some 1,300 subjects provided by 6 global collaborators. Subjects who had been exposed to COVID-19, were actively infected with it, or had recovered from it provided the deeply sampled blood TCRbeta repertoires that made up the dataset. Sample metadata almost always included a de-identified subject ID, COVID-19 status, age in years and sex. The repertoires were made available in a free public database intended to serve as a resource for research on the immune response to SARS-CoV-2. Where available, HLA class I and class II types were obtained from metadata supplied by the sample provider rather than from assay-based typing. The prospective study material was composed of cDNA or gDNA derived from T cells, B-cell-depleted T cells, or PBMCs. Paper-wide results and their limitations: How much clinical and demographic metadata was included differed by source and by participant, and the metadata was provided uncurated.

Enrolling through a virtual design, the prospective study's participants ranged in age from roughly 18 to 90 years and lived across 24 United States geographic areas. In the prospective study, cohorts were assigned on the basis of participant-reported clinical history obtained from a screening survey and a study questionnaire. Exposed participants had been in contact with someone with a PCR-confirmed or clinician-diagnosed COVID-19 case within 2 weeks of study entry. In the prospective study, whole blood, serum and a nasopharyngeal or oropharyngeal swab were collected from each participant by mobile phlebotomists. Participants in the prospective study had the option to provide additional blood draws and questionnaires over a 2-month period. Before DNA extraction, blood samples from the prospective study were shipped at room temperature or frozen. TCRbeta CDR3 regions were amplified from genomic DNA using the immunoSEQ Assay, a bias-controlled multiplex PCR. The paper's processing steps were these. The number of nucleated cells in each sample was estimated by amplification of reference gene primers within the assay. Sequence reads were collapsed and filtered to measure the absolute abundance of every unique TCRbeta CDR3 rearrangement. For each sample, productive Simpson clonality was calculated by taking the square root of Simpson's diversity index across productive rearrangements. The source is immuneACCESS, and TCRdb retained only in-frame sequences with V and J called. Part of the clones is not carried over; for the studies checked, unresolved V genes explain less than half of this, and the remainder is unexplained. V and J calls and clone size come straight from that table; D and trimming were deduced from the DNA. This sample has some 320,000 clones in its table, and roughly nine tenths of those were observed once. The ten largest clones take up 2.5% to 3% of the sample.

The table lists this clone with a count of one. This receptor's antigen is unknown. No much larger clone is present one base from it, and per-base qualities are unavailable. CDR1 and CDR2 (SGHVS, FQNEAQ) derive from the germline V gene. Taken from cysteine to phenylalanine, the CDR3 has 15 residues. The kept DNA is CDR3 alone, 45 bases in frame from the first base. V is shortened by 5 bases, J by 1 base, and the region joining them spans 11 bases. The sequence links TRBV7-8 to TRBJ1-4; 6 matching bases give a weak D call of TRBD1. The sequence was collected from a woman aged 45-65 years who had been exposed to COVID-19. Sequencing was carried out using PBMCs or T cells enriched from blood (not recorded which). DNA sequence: TGTGCCAGCAGCCCGCTACAGGGAACTAATGAAAAACTGTTTTTT. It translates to CASSPLQGTNEKLFF.